This T cell receptor (beta chain) is from a study of cytomegalovirus exposure and HLA in healthy donors (dated by TCRdb to 2016 to 2017). Context from the whole study: According to an earlier analysis of a few hundred of the donors, about 179 million T cells yielded some 110 million unique TCR beta sequences and approximately 300 Gb of sequence data. Typing coverage differed by locus: A, B, C, DRB1 and DQB1 were typed in roughly 620-640 donors, DQA1 in roughly 500, DPA1 in around 610, and DPB1 in 450 to 490. Besides the first cohort of roughly 700 subjects, a separate validation cohort made up of about 120 different subjects was used. High-throughput TCR immunosequencing, statistical association of individual TCRs with disease status, and machine learning were combined to predict cytomegalovirus infection status. An early release covering roughly 640 HLA-typed donors comprised 250 to 350 gigabases of sequencing data and around 80 million unique TCR sequences. Among roughly 400 genotyped donors of the cohort, an average of approximately 200,000 unique TCR beta nucleotide sequences was sequenced per donor, of which 15% to 20% were non-productive. Roughly 5 DR-DQ haplotypes were treated as single units for association and clustering because of strong linkage in the cohort. Donor age, sex, ethnicity and CMV serostatus were compiled alongside the repertoire data. All discovery cohort repertoires had been generated on a single sequencing platform. An earlier analysis of roughly 580 of the donors used high-throughput TCR beta sequencing to judge whether each TCR beta V gene segment behaved as functional or pseudogenic. To study patterns of TCR occurrence, a later analysis re-analyzed previously published TCR beta repertoires from around 700 donors and added high-resolution HLA genotyping. The genetic ancestry cluster associated with self-reported Caucasian donors included roughly 84% of the approximately 430 genotyped donors. HLA typing covered class I and class II loci at four-digit resolution. The study used immunosequencing to profile the T cell repertoires of around 600 subjects and linked those repertoires to cytomegalovirus serostatus. In a later genetic analysis, genome-wide SNP genotypes for about three fifths of the roughly 670 donors were used, and that subset was treated as a discovery cohort. The later analysis used no new phenotypic data to find candidate immune exposures, relying instead on TCR beta sequences and their occurrence across donors. The study was designed to test whether signatures of past pathogen exposure could be identified by cataloging public T cell receptors.

Worth noting for this clone: Its specific antigen is unknown. It has no much larger one-base neighbor in the sample; base qualities were not kept.

CDR1 and CDR2 are drawn from the germline V gene (reference sequence): LNHDA, SQIVND. Cut back by 4 bases and 0 bases, the V and J ends lie 12 bases apart. The CDR3 has 15 amino acids, counting the end cysteine and phenylalanine. The sequence is cut down to CDR3 DNA, 45 bases in frame from base 1. The cohort consisted of some 730 healthy bone marrow donors. At the time of sampling, all cohort members were nominally healthy, though unrecorded immune exposures were likely present. The donor tested CMV seropositive and was one of the 289 seropositive cohort members. Each donor provided a peripheral blood sample, and peripheral blood mononuclear cells were used for TCR beta sequencing. The Qiagen DNeasy Blood Extraction Kit was used to extract genomic DNA from the blood cell samples. Overall study outcomes, separate from this receptor: The 87-base-pair reads could not distinguish some IMGT-functional V segments, including TRBV6-2 and TRBV6-3, so those segments were excluded. The only immune exposure information available for the cohort was CMV serostatus. A further reported finding was that TCR beta sequences accurately predicted the HLA-A and HLA-B alleles for most subjects in the first cohort. Most TCR sequences were observed very rarely across donors, whereas some public TCRs were present in many individuals. A total of 164 TCR beta chains were listed by the study as associated with cytomegalovirus. In a later genetic analysis, a missense DCLRE1C variant was associated with V-gene and J-gene trimming of TCR beta chains, and the association was replicated in an independent cohort. A group of highly shared sequence variants was considered likely to be a technical artifact of the sequencing pipeline. In a later analysis, most CMV-associated TCR beta chains were found to appear HLA-restricted, with HLA associations seemingly driven largely by CMV exposure. In both the original and validation cohorts, the classifier was reported to diagnose cytomegalovirus status with high specificity and sensitivity. When HLA alleles, especially DR and DQ, strongly co-occurred, attributing TCR associations to individual alleles was difficult. In a later analysis, HLA-associated TCR beta chains were found to be more clonally expanded and to have lower generation probabilities than equally common non-associated chains. The authors suggested that the approach could potentially be generalized to other disease states and immunological phenotypes. In this cohort, only TCR beta chains were sequenced, and detectable features were limited by the absence of alpha or paired-chain data. Because some donors lacked HLA typing at each locus, the association tests relied only on the typed subset. In a later analysis, the rate of TCR association differed among HLA loci, with DRB1 alleles having the most associated TCRs and HLA-C alleles having the fewest. Seventeen rarely observed V segments, including chromosome 9 orphons, were excluded from the earlier analysis of approximately 500 of the donors because counts were too low. According to a later genetic analysis, donors in an Asian-associated ancestry cluster had fewer N-insertions in productive TCRs than the approximately 670-donor mean. Sequencing depth was assumed to be roughly uniform across donors in the presence/absence analyses, though that assumption may not hold. In vitro tests confirmed that a few of the cytomegalovirus-associated TCR beta chains recognize cytomegalovirus antigens. A later analysis associated 16,951 TCR beta sequences with specific HLA alleles at a false discovery rate of 0.05. Correlated functional status among segregating V segments might be attributable to linkage disequilibrium, but an unknown experimental factor could not be ruled out. Broadly in line with IMGT annotations, most TCR beta V segments showed up in productive rearrangements about 90% or about 30% of the time in an earlier analysis of approximately 640 of the donors. According to a later analysis, parvovirus B19, influenza, CMV and Epstein-Barr virus appeared linked to several top co-occurrence clusters.

The method was the immunoSEQ multiplex PCR assay. For the multiplex PCR, a mixture combining 60 forward primers for TCR Vbeta segments and 13 reverse primers for TCR Jbeta segments was used. Amplification of the CDR3 region of rearranged TCR beta genes was performed with a multiplex PCR assay on genomic DNA. On the Illumina HiSeq System, the amplified TCR beta libraries were sequenced as 87-base-pair reads. From the authors' description of their analysis: Across the 700 or so repertoires, a later analysis counted 80 million or so unique TCR beta chains, roughly 11 million of which were shared by at least two donors. Raw reads were error-corrected and collapsed into unique sequences with a nearest-neighbor algorithm that merged closely related sequences to remove PCR and sequencing errors. CDR3 sequences were aligned to IMGT reference sequences to assign V, D and J gene segments. For a sequence to be retained, a match of at least six nucleotides to both a V gene segment and a J gene segment was required. A rearrangement was called productive if the CDR3 had no stop codons and remained in frame with V and J, and every other rearrangement was called non-productive. Following IMGT convention, CDR3 was defined as the stretch from the second conserved V-encoded cysteine to the conserved J-encoded phenylalanine. In an earlier analysis of 500 to 650 of the donors, sequences lacking an unambiguous match to a single V gene segment were excluded. An earlier analysis of 450 to 650 of the donors called V segments functional above 56.7% productive rearrangements and segregating when the between-donor standard deviation exceeded 5%. A statistical classification framework was built for diagnosing cytomegalovirus status from the catalog of TCR beta chain sequences. In a later analysis, V and J genes were assigned by comparing TCR nucleotide sequences against IMGT/GENE-DB human TR gene sequences. In a later analysis, CDR3 sequences and most-parsimonious VDJ recombination scenarios were assigned using the TCRdist pipeline. In a later analysis, each TCR beta chain was defined by its CDR3 amino acid sequence together with its V-gene family, and reads without a unique V-gene family were excluded. As a way to deal with suspected cross-contamination and a sequencing artifact, a later analysis dropped 500 to 700 nucleotide sequences that were highly shared and had low generation probability. In a later analysis, a clonal expansion index for each public chain was calculated from normalized within-repertoire ranks of inferred template counts. Generation probabilities in a later analysis came from a VDJ recombination model fitted to out-of-frame rearrangements, and those results were checked against IGoR. In a later analysis, hypergeometric tests were used to score TCR-TCR, TCR-HLA and TCR-CMV co-occurrence, with a repertoire-size bias correction applied to TCR pairs. In a later analysis, false discovery rates were estimated by permuting HLA or CMV assignments 20 times. In a later analysis, co-occurring TCRs were grouped using DBSCAN, with TCRdist sequence similarity added in when clustering inside HLA-allele-positive subsets. Repertoires with fewer than 30,000 or more than 120,000 public chains were left out of co-occurrence clustering, as were four to six repertoires with anomalous nucleotide sharing. TCRdb took over this immuneACCESS table, retaining in-frame rearrangements with V and J assigned. Such tables are incomplete; in checked studies, under half of the missing clones stem from an unresolved V gene, and the remainder is unexplained. The DNA gave D and trimming, while V, J and clone size come from that table. The sample table contains some 180,000 clones; only one count was recorded for approximately 80% of them. Around an eighth of the sample lies in the top ten.

The clonotype was recovered from a woman in her twenties or thirties in good health and CMV-seropositive. Input material: PBMCs. This chain joins TRBV19 to TRBJ1-1; the D segment cannot be called with confidence. The DNA is TGTGCCAGTAGTAGGGCAGCTTCTCTGAACACTGAAGCTTTCTTT. Translation gives CASSRAASLNTEAFF.